Below, 17 T cell receptor beta chains from the same sample are listed, as sequenced in a study of molecular identifiers for immune sequencing clone quantification. TCRdb processed the PCR reads anew with MiXCR; each CDR3 protein has one entry. The table includes about 640,000 distinct CDR3 sequences, 20% detected once. The specimen sequenced was naive CD8+ T cells from blood, with Jurkat cell RNA spiked in. Specified subset: FACS-sorted CD8+CD4-CCR7+CD45RA+ naive T cells. Receptor source: a human donor in good health. Some libraries in this study had Jurkat cell RNA spiked in.

There are many counts of this clonotype. The genes are TRBV20-1 and TRBJ1-5; the D is unclear. CDR1 is DFQATT, CDR2 SNEGSKA, per germline (reference sequence). V dropped 3 bases and J dropped 4 bases, with 7 bases sitting between them. The CDR3 has 12 residues. CDR3 sequence: CSARELNQPQHF. The CDR3, as DNA: TGCAGTGCTAGGGAGTTGAATCAGCCCCAGCATTTT.

Many counts were recorded for this clonotype. This chain uses TRBV4-1 with TRBJ2-1, with unresolved D. The CDR3 is 14 amino acids. Germline CDR1 is MGHRA and CDR2 is YSYEKL. V was cut by 1 base and J by 10 bases, with 14 bases left in between. The DNA of the CDR3 is TGCGCCAGCAGCCAAGTTGCCCGCCCGTACGAGCAGTTCTTC. It translates to CASSQVARPYEQFF.

This clonotype was picked up many times. The rearrangement uses TRBV19 and TRBJ2-2; the D is unclear. Trimming took 3 bases from V and 3 from J, leaving 5 bases between them. The CDR3 has 13 amino acids. CDR1 is LNHDA and CDR2 is SQIVND in the germline V gene (reference sequence). CDR3 DNA sequence: TGTGCCAGTAGTATTATGGACACCGGGGAGCTGTTTTTT. Translating it yields CASSIMDTGELFF.

About this clonotype: This may stem from a read error, because a much larger clone lies one nucleotide away. The chain is built from TRBV5-1 and TRBJ2-5; D possibly uses TRBD1 or TRBD2 (5 bases each). Germline values: CDR1 SGHRS, CDR2 YFSETQ. The CDR3 is made up of 15 amino acids. The CDR3, as DNA: TGCGCCAGCAACTTGGAAGCGGCAACAGGAGAGACCCAGTACTTC. Protein product: CASNLEAATGETQYF.

The table lists this clonotype with many counts. This sequence joins TRBV4-3 and TRBJ1-2, with TRBD1 as a possible D gene (5 bases). From germline, CDR1 is LGHNA and CDR2 YSLEER. The CDR3 totals 15 residues. V lost 1 base to trimming and J lost 1 base, with 10 bases between them. The CDR3 bases are TGCGCCAGCAGCCAAGTAGCAGGGATTAACTATGGCTACACCTTC. Translation gives CASSQVAGINYGYTF.

This clonotype has a count of ten or more. The rearrangement uses TRBV12-3 or TRBV12-4 and TRBJ2-3; D ambiguous. Trimming cost V 3 bases and J 7 bases, with 8 bases left between them. There are 12 residues in the CDR3. CDR3 bases: TGTGCCAGCAGTTTGTCGGCTTATACGCAGTATTTT. It yields the protein CASSLSAYTQYF.

In this sample, this clonotype turned up many times. The J gene is TRBJ2-7, the V gene TRBV6-5; 9 bases agree with TRBD2. With 2 bases clipped from V and 5 bases from J, the junction kept 4 bases outside the gene matches. Germline V gives CDR1 MNHEY, CDR2 SVGAGI. CDR3 length equals 14 residues. CDR3 sequence (DNA): TGTGCCAGCAGTTACGAACTAGCGGGCAACGAGCAGTACTTC. This gives the protein CASSYELAGNEQYF.

This clonotype has a count of ten or more. The rearrangement joins TRBV19 to TRBJ2-3; no clear D. The ends were cut back, 0 bases at V and 0 bases at J, with 7 bases in the middle. The V gene's germline CDR1 is LNHDA and CDR2 SQIVND (reference sequence). The length of the CDR3 is 15 residues. CDR3 nucleotides: TGTGCCAGTAGTATAGAAGGGATAAGCACAGATACGCAGTATTTT. Encoded protein: CASSIEGISTDTQYF.

The chain recombines TRBV7-8 with TRBJ1-4; D is unresolved. Germline assignment: CDR1 SGHVS and CDR2 FQNEAQ. Trimming left V 2 bases short and J 12 bases short, with 22 bases between. The CDR3 consists of 16 residues. The DNA for the CDR3 is TGTGCCAGCAGCTTAAGTTGTCGAGAGAGGAGGGAAGAACTGTTTTTT. Translation: CASSLSCRERREELFF. The full variable domain, in which reference TRBV7-8 and TRBJ1-4 provide the parts outside the CDR3, is GAGVSQSPRYKVAKRGQDVALRCDPISGHVSLFWYQQALGQGPEFLTYFQNEAQLDKSGLPSDRFFAERPEGSVSTLKIQRTQQEDSAVYLCASSLSCRERREELFFGSGTQLSVL.

In this sample, this clonotype turned up many times. The rearrangement joins TRBV7-9 to TRBJ2-1; 10 bases fit TRBD2. V lost 4 bases and J lost 1; bases outside the gene matches: 7. CDR1 SEHNR and CDR2 FQNEAQ come from the germline V gene (reference sequence). This CDR3 is built from 17 residues. The DNA for the CDR3 is TGTGCCAGCAGCTCATTACTAGCGGGACCTTCCTACAATGAGCAGTTCTTC. It yields the protein CASSSLLAGPSYNEQFF.

This chain uses TRBV7-9 with TRBJ2-7; no clear D. Trimming stripped 4 bases from V and 5 bases from J, with 9 bases between. The CDR3 consists of 12 residues. CDR1 and CDR2 (germline): SEHNR, FQNEAQ (reference sequence). The CDR3 DNA follows: TGTGCCAGCAGCTCTGTTGCCGACGAGCAGTACTTC. Translating gives CASSSVADEQYF.

This clonotype was seen more than once but under ten times. As DNA, the CDR3 is TGTGCCAGCAGCTCTTCGGATACCAACTCCTACGAGCAGTACTTC. Amino acid sequence: CASSSSDTNSYEQYF. The chain has TRBV7-9 and TRBJ2-7; D not certain. Looked up from germline, CDR1 is SEHNR and CDR2 is FQNEAQ (reference sequence). The CDR3 loop spans 15 amino acids. The germline V and J ends were trimmed by 4 bases and 0 bases, with 13 bases remaining between them. Using reference TRBV7-9 and TRBJ2-7 for the parts outside the CDR3, the full variable domain is DTGVSQNPRHKITKRGQNVTFRCDPISEHNRLYWYRQTLGQGPEFLTYFQNEAQLEKSRLLSDRFSAERPKGSFSTLEIQRTEQGDSAMYLCASSSSDTNSYEQYFGPGTRLTVT.

This chain joins TRBV7-9 and TRBJ2-5, with D possibly matching TRBD2 (6 bases). Germline CDR1 and CDR2: SEHNR and FQNEAQ (reference sequence). Trimming stripped 5 bases from V and 4 bases from J, with 17 bases between. This CDR3 spans 15 amino acids. The CDR3 sequence is CASSPTGTGRETQYF. Written as DNA, the CDR3 is TGTGCCAGCAGCCCAACCGGGACTGGCCGAGAGACCCAGTACTTC.

This chain connects TRBV12-3 or TRBV12-4 to TRBJ1-4, with a tentative D call TRBD1 (6 bases). Trimming took off 6 bases at V and 12 bases at J, with 23 bases between the two ends. The CDR3 has 15 amino acids. CDR3 bases: TGTGCCAGCAGCTCTAGCGGGGGGGCGCAGTTCGAACTGTTTTTT. It yields the protein CASSSSGGAQFELFF.

A few counts support this clonotype. The chain employs TRBV7-6 and TRBJ2-2; tentatively, D is TRBD1 (6 bases). The CDR3 totals 14 residues. Trimming removed 7 bases at V and 5 bases at J, with 14 bases between. CDR1 SGHVS and CDR2 FNYEAQ come from the germline V gene. CDR3 DNA: TGTGCCAGCAAACACAGGACAGAGACCGGGGAGCTGTTTTTT. This codes for CASKHRTETGELFF.

This clonotype was recorded at least ten times. The chain combines TRBV28 with TRBJ1-1; no clear D gene. CDR1 and CDR2 from the germline V gene are MDHEN and SYDVKM. Trimming left V 7 bases short and J 0 bases short, with 6 bases between. The CDR3 covers 12 residues. In DNA form, the CDR3 reads TGTGCCAGCAAAACAGTGAACACTGAAGCTTTCTTT. Translating gives CASKTVNTEAFF.

This clonotype was detected ten times or more. The rearrangement uses TRBV4-3 and TRBJ2-1; 8 positions agree with TRBD2. The V segment lost 0 bases and the J segment 5 bases; nucleotides outside the gene matches: 9. Per germline, CDR1 LGHNA and CDR2 YSLEER. This CDR3 region has 17 residues. The CDR3 DNA reads TGCGCCAGCAGCCAAGAGTTAGCGGGGATACTCCACAATGAGCAGTTCTTC. This gives the protein CASSQELAGILHNEQFF.